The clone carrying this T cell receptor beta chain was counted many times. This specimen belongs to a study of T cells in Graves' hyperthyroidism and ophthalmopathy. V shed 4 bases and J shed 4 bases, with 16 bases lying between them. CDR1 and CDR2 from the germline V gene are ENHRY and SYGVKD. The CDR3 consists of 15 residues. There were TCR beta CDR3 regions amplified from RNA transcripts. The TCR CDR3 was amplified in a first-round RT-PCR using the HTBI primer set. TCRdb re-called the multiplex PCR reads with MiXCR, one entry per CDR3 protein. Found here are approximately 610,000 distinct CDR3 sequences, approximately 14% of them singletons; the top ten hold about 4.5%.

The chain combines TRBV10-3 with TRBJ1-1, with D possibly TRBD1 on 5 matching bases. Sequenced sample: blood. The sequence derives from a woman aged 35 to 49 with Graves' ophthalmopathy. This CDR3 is CAISGRDSSVTEAFF. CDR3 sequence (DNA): TGTGCCATCAGTGGAAGGGACTCCTCCGTCACTGAAGCTTTCTTT.